These T cell receptor beta chains were read from a single sample in a study of blood T cell repertoires in COVID-19. The repertoire was sequenced with immunoSEQ multiplex PCR; TCRdb's copy has only in-frame clones and lacks some. This sample has 150,000 to 200,000 clones, with 82% found just once. The sample comprised peripheral blood. Every receptor here comes from an elderly woman with acute or convalescent COVID-19. Each CDR3 is given with its conserved first and last residue. The order of the fields is V gene, J gene, clone size, D gene, CDR3 protein, CDR3 DNA. D genes are given only for firm matches. Some rows have no size entry. The others give once, few or many, or a class for an expanded clone.

TRBV5-4,TRBJ1-5,once,TRBD1,CASSLDRGLGQPQHF,TGTGCCAGCAGCTTGGACAGGGGATTGGGACAGCCCCAGCATTTT
TRBV11-2,TRBJ1-1,NA,TRBD1,CASSLTGGSEAFF,TGTGCCAGCAGCCTAACAGGGGGGTCTGAAGCTTTCTTT
TRBV4-1,TRBJ2-3,NA,NA,CASSQEEHRAADTQYF,TGCGCCAGCAGCCAAGAAGAGCACAGGGCGGCAGATACGCAGTATTTT
TRBV19,TRBJ1-1,NA,TRBD1,CASSIVGQGLNTEAFF,TGTGCCAGTAGTATAGTCGGACAGGGGCTGAACACTGAAGCTTTCTTT
TRBV2,TRBJ2-7,once,NA,CASSSFGGWYEQYF,TGTGCCAGCAGTTCTTTCGGGGGTTGGTACGAGCAGTACTTC
TRBV18,TRBJ1-2,NA,TRBD1,CASSPYDRANGYTF,TGTGCCAGCTCACCGTACGACAGGGCCAATGGCTACACCTTC
TRBV2,TRBJ2-7,NA,NA,CASTFQGPLEQYF,TGTGCCAGCACCTTCCAGGGTCCGCTCGAGCAGTACTTC
TRBV6-1,TRBJ2-7,few,TRBD2,CASSEERAGVFGYEQYF,TGTGCCAGCAGTGAAGAGAGGGCGGGAGTATTCGGCTACGAGCAGTACTTC
TRBV6-5,TRBJ2-7,NA,TRBD1,CASSYGQGWTYEQYF,TGTGCCAGCAGTTACGGACAGGGGTGGACCTACGAGCAGTACTTC
TRBV5-5,TRBJ1-2,NA,TRBD1,CASSLTGGVVGYTF,TGTGCCAGCAGCTTAACAGGGGGTGTTGTTGGCTACACCTTC
TRBV7-6,TRBJ2-7,once,NA,CASSLGAEQYF,TGTGCCAGCAGCTTAGGGGCCGAGCAGTACTTC
TRBV7-6,TRBJ2-3,NA,TRBD1,CASSSRQGSTDTQYF,TGTGCCAGCAGCTCCCGACAGGGCAGCACAGATACGCAGTATTTT
TRBV30,TRBJ1-2,NA,TRBD1,CAWRGTAGGYTF,TGTGCCTGGAGGGGGACAGCCGGTGGCTACACCTTC